The clone carrying this T cell receptor beta chain was observed once. V was clipped by 6 bases and J by 3 bases; unmatched bases: 12. From germline, CDR1 is MNHNY and CDR2 SVGAGI (reference sequence). This CDR3 has 16 residues. This record belongs to a study of blood T cell repertoires in COVID-19. Turning to the study itself: COVID-19 samples from acute and convalescent phases originated in the United States, Italy and Spain. Nucleic acid was either cDNA or gDNA, and it came from T cells, B-cell-depleted T cells, or PBMCs.

Under the authors' procedure: Nucleated cell counts were estimated from reference gene primer amplification. Measured with immunoSEQ multiplex PCR; TCRdb has only the in-frame clones, and not every one. V and J calls and clone size are given by that table; D and trimming were obtained from the DNA. The table shows more than 95,000 clones, with around three quarters occurring only once. The chain employs TRBV6-6 and TRBJ2-3, with 7 nucleotides matching TRBD1. This sequence originates from a woman aged 70-85 years with acute or convalescent COVID-19. The sequencing input was peripheral blood. The CDR3 is CASSFPRQGGTDTQYF. CDR3 DNA: TGTGCCAGCAGCTTCCCCAGACAGGGCGGAACAGATACGCAGTATTTT.